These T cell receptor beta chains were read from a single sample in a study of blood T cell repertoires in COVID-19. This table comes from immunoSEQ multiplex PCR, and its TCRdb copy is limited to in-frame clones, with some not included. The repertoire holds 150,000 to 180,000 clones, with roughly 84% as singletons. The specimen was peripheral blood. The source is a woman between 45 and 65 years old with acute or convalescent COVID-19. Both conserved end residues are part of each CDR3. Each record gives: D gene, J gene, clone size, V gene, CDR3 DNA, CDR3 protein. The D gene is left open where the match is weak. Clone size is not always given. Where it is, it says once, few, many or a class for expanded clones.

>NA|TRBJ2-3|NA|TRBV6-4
TGTGCCAGCAGTGAGAGGCCGGGTAGGACAGATACGCAGTATTTT
CASSERPGRTDTQYF
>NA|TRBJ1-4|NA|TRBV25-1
TGTGCCAGCACCCCAGGGAAGGCTAATGAAAAACTGTTTTTT
CASTPGKANEKLFF
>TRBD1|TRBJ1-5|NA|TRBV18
TGTGCCAGCTCACCACAGGGACAGGCAAGCAATCAGCCCCAGCATTTT
CASSPQGQASNQPQHF
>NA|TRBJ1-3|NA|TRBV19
TGTGCCAGTAGTATGCGACAGACCAAAAACACCATATATTTT
CASSMRQTKNTIYF
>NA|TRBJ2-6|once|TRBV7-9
TGTGCCAGCAGCCCTCCAGGGGTCTCTGGGGCCAACGTCCTGACTTTC
CASSPPGVSGANVLTF
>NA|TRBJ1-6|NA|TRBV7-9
TGTGCCAGCAGCTTAGATCAGGGGAGTTCACCCCTCCACTTT
CASSLDQGSSPLHF
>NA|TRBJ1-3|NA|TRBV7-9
TGTGCCAGCAGTCGGACAGCCCCTGGAAACACCATATATTTT
CASSRTAPGNTIYF
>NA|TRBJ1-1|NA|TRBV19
TGTGCCAGTAGTATAGACAGGGGCTCGGGTGAAGCTTTCTTT
CASSIDRGSGEAFF
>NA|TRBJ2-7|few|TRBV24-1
TGTGCCAAAGCGGCGGACGAGCAGTACTTC
CAKAADEQYF
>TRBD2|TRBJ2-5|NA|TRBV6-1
TGTGCCAGCAGTGAAGGACTAGCGGACCAAGAGACCCAGTACTTC
CASSEGLADQETQYF
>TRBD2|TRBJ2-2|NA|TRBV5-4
TGTGCCAGGGAAAGGGAGGGAGATGGGACCGGGGAGCTGTTTTTT
CAREREGDGTGELFF
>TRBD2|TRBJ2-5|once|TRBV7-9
TGTGCCAGCAGCTATTGGACTAGCGGGGCGGAGACCCAGTACTTC
CASSYWTSGAETQYF
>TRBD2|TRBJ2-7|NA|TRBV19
TGTGCCAGTAGTTCCACTAGCGGGGGAACCTACGAGCAGTACTTC
CASSSTSGGTYEQYF
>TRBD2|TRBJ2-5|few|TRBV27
TGTGCCAGCAGTCACCGTCGGGCGGGGGGGGCGGAGACCCAGTACTTC
CASSHRRAGGAETQYF
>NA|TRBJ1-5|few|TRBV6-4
TGTGCCAGCAGTGACTCTCTGACAGATTATTTCAATCAGCCCCAGCATTTT
CASSDSLTDYFNQPQHF
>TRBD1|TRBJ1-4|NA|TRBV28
TGTGCCAGCACGCGACAGGGGGGAGGTGAAAAACTGTTTTTT
CASTRQGGGEKLFF
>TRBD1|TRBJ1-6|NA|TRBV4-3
TGCGCCAGCAGCCAAGTTCTGGCCAGGGGGAATTCACCCCTCCACTTT
CASSQVLARGNSPLHF
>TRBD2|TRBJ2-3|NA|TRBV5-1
TGCGCCAGCAGCTTTTTCGGGGGGGCGGAAGATACGCAGTATTTT
CASSFFGGAEDTQYF
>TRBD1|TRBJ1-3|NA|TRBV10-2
TGCGCCAGCAGTGAGACGGGACAGGGGGCTTCTGGAAACACCATATATTTT
CASSETGQGASGNTIYF
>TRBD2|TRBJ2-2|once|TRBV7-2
TGTGCCAGCAGCTCTAATCCGGGGGGGGCCTCCGGGGAGCTGTTTTTT
CASSSNPGGASGELFF
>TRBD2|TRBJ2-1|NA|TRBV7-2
TGTGCCAGCAGCCCTAGCGGGAGGGCGGGCAATGAGCAGTTCTTC
CASSPSGRAGNEQFF
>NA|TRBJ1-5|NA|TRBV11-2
TGTGCCAGCAGCCGACCGGGACTAACTAAACTAAGCAATCAGCCCCAGCATTTT
CASSRPGLTKLSNQPQHF
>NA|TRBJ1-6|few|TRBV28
TGTGCCAGCAGTTTGGTGAGGGGACATGGTTCACCCCTCCACTTT
CASSLVRGHGSPLHF
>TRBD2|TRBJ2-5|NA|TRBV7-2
TGTGCCAGCAGCCGAGGACTAGCGGAGACCCAGTACTTC
CASSRGLAETQYF
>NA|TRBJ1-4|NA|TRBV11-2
TGTGCCAGCAGCTTAGTCCCAGGGTATACGGAAAAACTGTTTTTT
CASSLVPGYTEKLFF
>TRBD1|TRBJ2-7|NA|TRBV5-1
TGCGCCAGCAGCGAGGACAGGGGGCGACGCTACGAGCAGTACTTC
CASSEDRGRRYEQYF
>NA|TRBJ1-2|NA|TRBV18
TGTGCCAGTACCCTAATAAGGGACTTGGACTATGGCTACACCTTC
CASTLIRDLDYGYTF
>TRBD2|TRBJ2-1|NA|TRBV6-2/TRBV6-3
TGTGCCAGCAGTTATGGGCGGGGGGGCCTCAATGAGCAGTTCTTC
CASSYGRGGLNEQFF
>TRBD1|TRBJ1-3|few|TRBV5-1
TGCGCCAGCAGCTTGGAGGGGGCCGGAGGAAACACCATATATTTT
CASSLEGAGGNTIYF
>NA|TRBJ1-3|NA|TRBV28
TGTGCCAGCACGCAGGGGCTCTCTGGAAACACCATATATTTT
CASTQGLSGNTIYF
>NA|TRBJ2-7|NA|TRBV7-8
TGTGCCAGCAGCTTAGTGTGGGCGCCCCCCTACGAGCAGTACTTC
CASSLVWAPPYEQYF